This is a list of T cell receptor beta chains from one sample in a study of shared clonotypes between healthy human individuals. Profiled with immunoSEQ multiplex PCR; TCRdb holds only in-frame clones, not every one. The profile shows about 2.5 million clones, under 95% of them singletons. The material sequenced was naive CD4+ T cells from PBMCs. The receptors were gathered from a man aged 18 to 30 in good health. Some clones in this sample may be carry-over from other donors' samples. Both conserved end residues are part of each CDR3. The D gene is left open where the match is weak. The size field is filled for only some rows; it gives once, few, many or a size class.

v_call	d_call	j_call	clone_size	cdr3_aa	cdr3_nt
TRBV27	-	TRBJ1-4	once	CASSLGWRGEKLFF	TGTGCCAGCAGTTTAGGGTGGCGGGGTGAAAAACTGTTTTTT
TRBV7-3	TRBD1	TRBJ2-7	-	CASSPRTGGEKYF	TGTGCCAGCAGCCCCCGGACAGGGGGCGAGAAGTACTTC
TRBV28	-	TRBJ1-2	-	CASSLRAYGYTF	TGTGCCAGCAGTTTACGGGCTTATGGCTACACCTTC
TRBV6-1	-	TRBJ2-1	-	CASSESGVSSYNEQFF	TGTGCCAGCAGTGAATCGGGCGTTAGCTCCTACAATGAGCAGTTCTTC
TRBV7-9	TRBD2	TRBJ2-7	-	CASSPPGLAGPEQYF	TGTGCCAGCAGCCCACCGGGACTAGCGGGACCCGAGCAGTACTTC
TRBV9	-	TRBJ2-7	-	CASSVGGPENEQYF	TGTGCCAGCAGCGTAGGAGGGCCGGAAAACGAGCAGTACTTC
TRBV27	TRBD2	TRBJ2-1	once	CASSFLRGWDEQFF	TGTGCCAGCAGTTTCCTGCGGGGGTGGGATGAGCAGTTCTTC
TRBV19	-	TRBJ1-1	-	CAMQLQGRGTEAFF	TGTGCCATGCAACTACAGGGCCGAGGCACTGAAGCTTTCTTT
TRBV28	TRBD1	TRBJ1-2	few	CASSLTGTDYGYTF	TGTGCCAGCAGTTTGACAGGGACCGACTATGGCTACACCTTC
TRBV14	-	TRBJ2-6	-	CASSHLSGANVLTF	TGTGCCAGCAGCCATCTTAGTGGGGCCAACGTCCTGACTTTC
TRBV11-2	-	TRBJ2-2	-	CASSPRGLANTGELFF	TGTGCCAGCAGCCCCAGGGGACTCGCGAACACCGGGGAGCTGTTTTTT
TRBV2	TRBD1	TRBJ2-4	-	CSRGDRGGNIQYF	TGCTCCCGTGGGGACAGGGGGGGAAACATTCAGTACTTC
TRBV5-4	-	TRBJ2-5	-	CASSLAGAQETQYF	TGTGCCAGCAGCTTGGCCGGGGCCCAAGAGACCCAGTACTTC
TRBV7-6	TRBD1	TRBJ1-5	once	CASRGTANQPQHF	TGTGCCAGCAGAGGGACAGCTAATCAGCCCCAGCATTTT
TRBV4-3	-	TRBJ2-1	-	CASSQETALNEQFF	TGCGCCAGCAGCCAAGAGACAGCCCTCAATGAGCAGTTCTTC
TRBV9	TRBD2	TRBJ2-1	-	CASSVGGLAGYNEQFF	TGTGCCAGCAGCGTAGGGGGACTAGCGGGTTACAATGAGCAGTTCTTC
TRBV7-9	-	TRBJ1-1	-	CASSLIGFTEAFF	TGTGCCAGCAGCTTAATCGGGTTTACTGAAGCTTTCTTT
TRBV6-1	TRBD2	TRBJ2-7	-	CATSGLAYEQYF	TGTGCCACTTCGGGACTAGCCTACGAGCAGTACTTC
TRBV6-1	-	TRBJ1-1	-	CASSEFSTGEWATEAFF	TGTGCCAGCAGTGAATTTTCGACTGGGGAGTGGGCAACTGAAGCTTTCTTT
TRBV9	TRBD1	TRBJ1-5	-	CASSDGTGRQPQHF	TGTGCCAGCAGCGATGGGACAGGGCGTCAGCCCCAGCATTTT
TRBV5-1	TRBD2	TRBJ2-5	once	CASSDTGGETQYF	TGCGCCAGCAGCGATACGGGAGGAGAGACCCAGTACTTC
TRBV18	-	TRBJ2-7	-	CASSPPFYSSYEQYF	TGTGCCAGCTCACCACCTTTTTACAGCTCCTACGAGCAGTACTTC
TRBV7-9	TRBD1	TRBJ2-7	-	CASSLTGGEQYF	TGTGCCAGCAGCTTGACAGGGGGCGAGCAGTACTTC
TRBV19	-	TRBJ2-7	-	CASSPHSATYEQYF	TGTGCCAGTTCCCCCCACTCAGCCACCTACGAGCAGTACTTC
TRBV11-1	-	TRBJ2-3	-	CASSVSASRSTDTQYF	TGTGCCAGCAGCGTCAGCGCTAGCCGAAGCACAGATACGCAGTATTTT
TRBV10-3	-	TRBJ1-1	-	CAIALGRDTEAFF	TGTGCCATCGCGCTAGGGAGGGACACTGAAGCTTTCTTT
TRBV27	TRBD1	TRBJ1-1	-	CASSPQGAIEAFF	TGTGCCAGCAGTCCACAGGGGGCGATTGAAGCTTTCTTT
TRBV2	TRBD1	TRBJ2-7	-	CASTGTGSYEQYF	TGTGCCAGCACAGGGACAGGGTCCTACGAGCAGTACTTC
TRBV27	TRBD2	TRBJ2-3	-	CASNLLAGATDTQYF	TGTGCCAGCAACTTACTAGCGGGAGCCACAGATACGCAGTATTTT
TRBV7-9	TRBD1	TRBJ2-1	once	CASSPGTGEDNEQFF	TGTGCCAGCAGCCCCGGGACAGGGGAAGACAATGAGCAGTTCTTC
TRBV11-2	TRBD2	TRBJ2-1	-	CASSSGTSGWYNEQFF	TGTGCCAGCAGCTCCGGGACTAGCGGGTGGTACAATGAGCAGTTCTTC
TRBV19	-	TRBJ1-5	-	CASSINPPNSNQPQHF	TGTGCCAGTAGTATAAACCCACCGAATAGCAATCAGCCCCAGCATTTT
TRBV10-3	TRBD1	TRBJ1-3	-	CAISDYRGGTEGNTIYF	TGTGCCATCAGTGATTACCGTGGTGGGACAGAAGGAAACACCATATATTTT
TRBV19	-	TRBJ1-2	-	CASSPLGGIGYGYTF	TGTGCCAGTAGCCCACTTGGGGGGATCGGCTATGGCTACACCTTC
TRBV5-1	-	TRBJ1-4	-	CASSLDSQYGRGTEAEKLFF	TGCGCCAGCAGCTTGGACTCGCAATATGGCAGGGGAACAGAAGCAGAAAAACTGTTTTTT